The rows below give T cell receptor beta chains drawn from one sample of a study of identical twins. In TCRdb, the 5' RACE reads were re-called with MiXCR into one record per CDR3 protein. The table has a few hundred thousand distinct CDR3 sequences, more than 9% seen once. These data also formed part of another study, on yellow fever vaccine responses in identical twins.

Material for sequencing was PBMCs. These receptors all come from a woman aged 18-29 years in good health. Both conserved end residues are part of each CDR3. Each record gives: clone size, V gene, D gene, J gene, CDR3 DNA, CDR3 protein. A D gene is named only where the DNA matches it firmly. Size tells how often a clone was seen (once, few, many) or the class of an expanded clone, and some rows leave it out.

clone_size: NA; v_call: TRBV7-3; d_call: NA; j_call: TRBJ2-7; cdr3_nt: TGTGCCAGCAGCTTAACGGCTAGCTCCTACGAGCAGTACTTC; cdr3_aa: CASSLTASSYEQYF
clone_size: many; v_call: TRBV7-3; d_call: NA; j_call: TRBJ1-1; cdr3_nt: TGTGCCAGCAGCTTATATCAAGGAACTGAAGCTTTCTTT; cdr3_aa: CASSLYQGTEAFF
clone_size: NA; v_call: TRBV5-1; d_call: TRBD2; j_call: TRBJ2-1; cdr3_nt: TGCGCCAGCAGCTTGGAACTAGCGGGGGGACATGAGCAGTTCTTC; cdr3_aa: CASSLELAGGHEQFF
clone_size: few; v_call: TRBV6-2/TRBV6-3; d_call: NA; j_call: TRBJ2-7; cdr3_nt: TGTGCCAGCAGGTCAGGTCCTACCCTCGACGAGCAGTACTTC; cdr3_aa: CASRSGPTLDEQYF
clone_size: NA; v_call: TRBV7-9; d_call: NA; j_call: TRBJ2-7; cdr3_nt: TGTGCCAGCAGCCTCGACCACCTGCCTGACGAGCAGTACTTC; cdr3_aa: CASSLDHLPDEQYF
clone_size: many; v_call: TRBV29-1; d_call: TRBD1; j_call: TRBJ2-5; cdr3_nt: TGCAGCGTTGCCGGACAGGGGACGGAGACCCAGTACTTC; cdr3_aa: CSVAGQGTETQYF
clone_size: many; v_call: TRBV3-1; d_call: TRBD1; j_call: TRBJ2-7; cdr3_nt: TGTGCCAGCAGCCGGGCGGCAGGGGGCTCCTACGAGCAGTACTTC; cdr3_aa: CASSRAAGGSYEQYF
clone_size: many; v_call: TRBV7-9; d_call: NA; j_call: TRBJ1-6; cdr3_nt: TGTGCCAGCAGCTTATGGACCACGAGCTCCTATAATTCACCCCTCCACTTT; cdr3_aa: CASSLWTTSSYNSPLHF
clone_size: few; v_call: TRBV6-1; d_call: NA; j_call: TRBJ2-4; cdr3_nt: TGTGCCAGCAGTCCCGCCCGACAGGCTCTAGCCAAAAACATTCAGTACTTC; cdr3_aa: CASSPARQALAKNIQYF
clone_size: few; v_call: TRBV5-5; d_call: NA; j_call: TRBJ2-5; cdr3_nt: TGTGCCAGCAGCTTCAACTTCTTTGCAGAGACCCAGTACTTC; cdr3_aa: CASSFNFFAETQYF
clone_size: many; v_call: TRBV14; d_call: NA; j_call: TRBJ2-7; cdr3_nt: TGTGCCAGCAGCCGAATCGGCAGCTACGAGCAGTACTTC; cdr3_aa: CASSRIGSYEQYF
clone_size: NA; v_call: TRBV4-3; d_call: NA; j_call: TRBJ2-7; cdr3_nt: TGCGCCAGCAGCCCCGGGGGGCAAAGCTACGAGCAGTACTTC; cdr3_aa: CASSPGGQSYEQYF
clone_size: few; v_call: TRBV12-3/TRBV12-4; d_call: TRBD1; j_call: TRBJ2-7; cdr3_nt: TGTGCCAGCAGGTTCAGGGACAGAGGCTACGAGCAGTACTTC; cdr3_aa: CASRFRDRGYEQYF
clone_size: many; v_call: TRBV29-1; d_call: NA; j_call: TRBJ2-1; cdr3_nt: TGCAGCGGTCGGGACGACAGAGGACAGTTCTTC; cdr3_aa: CSGRDDRGQFF
clone_size: NA; v_call: TRBV6-5; d_call: TRBD2; j_call: TRBJ2-5; cdr3_nt: TGTGCCAGCAGCTACCTTTGGGGGGGGAGCCAAGAGACCCAGTACTTC; cdr3_aa: CASSYLWGGSQETQYF
clone_size: NA; v_call: TRBV5-6; d_call: TRBD2; j_call: TRBJ2-1; cdr3_nt: TGTGCCAGCAGCTTGTTTAGCGGGGGGCCGGTCCCTGAGCAGTTCTTC; cdr3_aa: CASSLFSGGPVPEQFF
clone_size: few; v_call: TRBV7-2; d_call: NA; j_call: TRBJ2-1; cdr3_nt: TGTGCCAGCAGCCCCGCCCTATACAATGAGCAGTTCTTC; cdr3_aa: CASSPALYNEQFF
clone_size: NA; v_call: TRBV7-2; d_call: TRBD1; j_call: TRBJ2-7; cdr3_nt: TGTGCCAGCAGCACTGGACAGGGGATGTACGAGCAGTACTTC; cdr3_aa: CASSTGQGMYEQYF
clone_size: NA; v_call: TRBV12-3/TRBV12-4; d_call: NA; j_call: TRBJ1-1; cdr3_nt: TGTGCCAGCAGTTTTTGGGGCGCGAACACTGAAGCTTTCTTT; cdr3_aa: CASSFWGANTEAFF
clone_size: NA; v_call: TRBV10-2; d_call: NA; j_call: TRBJ2-7; cdr3_nt: TGCGCCAGCAGCCTGACAACGGGGGTTTACGAGCAGTACTTC; cdr3_aa: CASSLTTGVYEQYF
clone_size: few; v_call: TRBV6-5; d_call: NA; j_call: TRBJ2-3; cdr3_nt: TGTGCCAGCAGTTACGGCCGGACAGATACGCAGTATTTT; cdr3_aa: CASSYGRTDTQYF
clone_size: many; v_call: TRBV29-1; d_call: TRBD2; j_call: TRBJ2-1; cdr3_nt: TGCAGCGTTAAAGAAGCGGGGAGCTCCTACAATGAGCAGTTCTTC; cdr3_aa: CSVKEAGSSYNEQFF
clone_size: few; v_call: TRBV19; d_call: NA; j_call: TRBJ2-1; cdr3_nt: TGTGCCAGTGAGGAAGGCCCCTACAATGAGCAGTTCTTC; cdr3_aa: CASEEGPYNEQFF
clone_size: few; v_call: TRBV15; d_call: TRBD2; j_call: TRBJ2-3; cdr3_nt: TGTGCCACCAGCCCGGGGACTAGGAGTGCAGATACGCAGTATTTT; cdr3_aa: CATSPGTRSADTQYF
clone_size: NA; v_call: TRBV12-5; d_call: NA; j_call: TRBJ2-2; cdr3_nt: TGTGCTAGTGGTTTCGCGGGTGGTTGGGAGCTGTTTTTT; cdr3_aa: CASGFAGGWELFF
clone_size: NA; v_call: TRBV27; d_call: TRBD1; j_call: TRBJ2-2; cdr3_nt: TGTGCCAGCAGTTTTCCGACAGGGGGCTTTAACACCGGGGAGCTGTTTTTT; cdr3_aa: CASSFPTGGFNTGELFF
clone_size: few; v_call: TRBV11-2; d_call: NA; j_call: TRBJ2-3; cdr3_nt: TGTGCCAGCAGCTTAGGTTCAGGGAGAGCAGATACGCAGTATTTT; cdr3_aa: CASSLGSGRADTQYF
clone_size: few; v_call: TRBV7-2; d_call: NA; j_call: TRBJ1-5; cdr3_nt: TGTGCCAGCAGCTTACGGGGGTCTCAGCCCCAGCATTTT; cdr3_aa: CASSLRGSQPQHF
clone_size: NA; v_call: TRBV12-3/TRBV12-4; d_call: NA; j_call: TRBJ1-1; cdr3_nt: TGTGCCAGCAGTTTCATGGAGGGGGGGACTGAAGCTTTCTTT; cdr3_aa: CASSFMEGGTEAFF
clone_size: few; v_call: TRBV20-1; d_call: TRBD1; j_call: TRBJ1-5; cdr3_nt: TGCAGTGCGGCGACTGACAGGGGGAATCAGCCCCAGCATTTT; cdr3_aa: CSAATDRGNQPQHF
clone_size: many; v_call: TRBV7-9; d_call: TRBD2; j_call: TRBJ2-4; cdr3_nt: TGTGCCAGCAGCTCTACGGGACTAGCGGCCAGCAAAAACATTCAGTACTTC; cdr3_aa: CASSSTGLAASKNIQYF
clone_size: NA; v_call: TRBV15; d_call: TRBD1; j_call: TRBJ1-6; cdr3_nt: TGTGCCACCAGGAGGGACAGGGGAGGATCGGCCCTCCACTTT; cdr3_aa: CATRRDRGGSALHF
clone_size: few; v_call: TRBV4-2; d_call: TRBD1; j_call: TRBJ2-4; cdr3_nt: TGTGCCAGCAGCCAAACCCGGGACAGGGGGCCCATTCAGTACTTC; cdr3_aa: CASSQTRDRGPIQYF
clone_size: NA; v_call: TRBV2; d_call: TRBD2; j_call: TRBJ2-7; cdr3_nt: TGTGCCAGCAGTGAATGGACTAGCGGGTACGAGCAGTACTTC; cdr3_aa: CASSEWTSGYEQYF
clone_size: few; v_call: TRBV20-1; d_call: NA; j_call: TRBJ2-5; cdr3_nt: TGCAGTGCTAGAGTAGGCGGGATTATGGCAGAGACCCAGTACTTC; cdr3_aa: CSARVGGIMAETQYF
clone_size: NA; v_call: TRBV20-1; d_call: NA; j_call: TRBJ2-1; cdr3_nt: TGCAGTGCTATTCGAACGGGATCCTACAATGAGCAGTTCTTC; cdr3_aa: CSAIRTGSYNEQFF
clone_size: NA; v_call: TRBV12-3/TRBV12-4; d_call: TRBD1; j_call: TRBJ2-6; cdr3_nt: TGTGCCAGCAGTTTAGTGGTTGGGACAGGGGTATATGGGGCCAACGTCCTGACTTTC; cdr3_aa: CASSLVVGTGVYGANVLTF
clone_size: NA; v_call: TRBV7-9; d_call: NA; j_call: TRBJ2-3; cdr3_nt: TGTGCCAGCCGGGGGGCGGTGGGCACAGATACGCAGTATTTT; cdr3_aa: CASRGAVGTDTQYF
clone_size: NA; v_call: TRBV7-6; d_call: NA; j_call: TRBJ2-7; cdr3_nt: TGTGCCAGCAGCTTAGAAGCGGGTCCTACCTACGAGCAGTACTTC; cdr3_aa: CASSLEAGPTYEQYF
clone_size: many; v_call: TRBV29-1; d_call: TRBD1; j_call: TRBJ2-2; cdr3_nt: TGCAGCGCTGAAGACAGGGGCGGGGAGCTGTTTTTT; cdr3_aa: CSAEDRGGELFF
clone_size: NA; v_call: TRBV5-1; d_call: NA; j_call: TRBJ2-7; cdr3_nt: TGCGCCAGCAGTCCGCAGGGACGCCCCTACGAGCAGTACTTC; cdr3_aa: CASSPQGRPYEQYF
clone_size: many; v_call: TRBV5-1; d_call: NA; j_call: TRBJ2-7; cdr3_nt: TGCGCCAGCAGCTTGATAGCCCAGGGCGAATCCTACGAGCAGTACTTC; cdr3_aa: CASSLIAQGESYEQYF
clone_size: many; v_call: TRBV2; d_call: TRBD2; j_call: TRBJ2-5; cdr3_nt: TGTGCCAGCAAGAGCGGGGCGGTTGAGACCCAGTACTTC; cdr3_aa: CASKSGAVETQYF
clone_size: few; v_call: TRBV20-1; d_call: NA; j_call: TRBJ2-3; cdr3_nt: TGCAGTGCTACCATCCTACCGGGACATGCCAGACTAGAGGGGACAGATACGCAGTATTTT; cdr3_aa: CSATILPGHARLEGTDTQYF
clone_size: NA; v_call: TRBV15; d_call: NA; j_call: TRBJ2-7; cdr3_nt: TGTGCCACCAGCAGAGATACGAGGGCCACCTACGAGCAGTACTTC; cdr3_aa: CATSRDTRATYEQYF
clone_size: many; v_call: TRBV11-2; d_call: TRBD2; j_call: TRBJ2-5; cdr3_nt: TGTGCCAGCAGCTCCATCGTGGCGGGGGGGCCCCAAGAGACCCAGTACTTC; cdr3_aa: CASSSIVAGGPQETQYF
clone_size: few; v_call: TRBV7-2; d_call: TRBD2; j_call: TRBJ2-1; cdr3_nt: TGTGCCAGCAGCTTCCAGCGGGAGTATGAGCAGTTCTTC; cdr3_aa: CASSFQREYEQFF
clone_size: few; v_call: TRBV29-1; d_call: NA; j_call: TRBJ1-2; cdr3_nt: TGCAGCGTTGAAGTTCTGGACAGACCCCCCTATGGCTACACCTTC; cdr3_aa: CSVEVLDRPPYGYTF
clone_size: many; v_call: TRBV7-9; d_call: NA; j_call: TRBJ1-4; cdr3_nt: TGTGCCAGCAGCTCGCAACAGGGAACTAATGAAAAACTGTTTTTT; cdr3_aa: CASSSQQGTNEKLFF
clone_size: NA; v_call: TRBV7-8; d_call: NA; j_call: TRBJ2-1; cdr3_nt: TGTGCCAGCAGCCCCTACGCGGACTCCTACAATGAGCAGTTCTTC; cdr3_aa: CASSPYADSYNEQFF
clone_size: few; v_call: TRBV30; d_call: TRBD1; j_call: TRBJ2-7; cdr3_nt: TGTGCCTGGAGGGGGACAGGGGGTACCTACGAGCAGTACTTC; cdr3_aa: CAWRGTGGTYEQYF
clone_size: few; v_call: TRBV18; d_call: TRBD1; j_call: TRBJ2-6; cdr3_nt: TGTGCCAGCTCACCACCCGGGACAGGGTCTGGGGCCAACGTCCTGACTTTC; cdr3_aa: CASSPPGTGSGANVLTF
clone_size: NA; v_call: TRBV11-3; d_call: NA; j_call: TRBJ2-7; cdr3_nt: TGTGCCGACCAGAGCCACGTCCCGCGCTACGAGCAGTACTTC; cdr3_aa: CADQSHVPRYEQYF
clone_size: few; v_call: TRBV29-1; d_call: TRBD1; j_call: TRBJ2-2; cdr3_nt: TGCAGCGTTGACCTACAGGGGGGAACGAACACCGGGGAGCTGTTTTTT; cdr3_aa: CSVDLQGGTNTGELFF
clone_size: few; v_call: TRBV18; d_call: NA; j_call: TRBJ2-7; cdr3_nt: TGTGCCAGCTCGCCCGCCAGGGGTAGCTACGAGCAGTACTTC; cdr3_aa: CASSPARGSYEQYF
clone_size: many; v_call: TRBV28; d_call: TRBD1; j_call: TRBJ2-7; cdr3_nt: TGTGCCAGCAGTTCCTTACTATTCGACAGGGAAGGGACCTACGAGCAGTACTTC; cdr3_aa: CASSSLLFDREGTYEQYF
clone_size: NA; v_call: TRBV20-1; d_call: NA; j_call: TRBJ1-5; cdr3_nt: TGCAGTGCCAGCCCGGGGCGAAGCAATCAGCCCCAGCATTTT; cdr3_aa: CSASPGRSNQPQHF